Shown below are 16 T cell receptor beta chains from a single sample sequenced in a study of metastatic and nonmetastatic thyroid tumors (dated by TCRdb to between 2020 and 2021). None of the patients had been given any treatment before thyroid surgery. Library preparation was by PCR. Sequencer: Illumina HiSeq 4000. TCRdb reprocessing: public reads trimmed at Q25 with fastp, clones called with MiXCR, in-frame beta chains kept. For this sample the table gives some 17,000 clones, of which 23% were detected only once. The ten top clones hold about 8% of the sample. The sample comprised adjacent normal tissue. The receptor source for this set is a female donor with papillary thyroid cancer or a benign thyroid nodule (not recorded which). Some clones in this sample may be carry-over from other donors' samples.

The CDR3 region is CASSSTGTGLREQYF. Here the CDR3 DNA reads TGCGCCAGCAGCTCAACCGGGACAGGGTTACGCGAGCAGTACTTC. The chain joins TRBV5-1 to TRBJ2-7; TRBD1 aligns across 9 bases. Trimming removed 3 bases from V and 6 bases from J; junction bases left unmatched: 10. The CDR3 contains 15 residues. Germline V CDR1 and CDR2: SGHRS, YFSETQ.

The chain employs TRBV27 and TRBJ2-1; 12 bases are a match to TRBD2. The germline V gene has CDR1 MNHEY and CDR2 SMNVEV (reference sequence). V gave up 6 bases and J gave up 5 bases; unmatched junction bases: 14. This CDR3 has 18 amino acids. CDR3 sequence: CASRLRWTSGEAHNEQFF. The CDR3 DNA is TGTGCCAGCAGGCTAAGATGGACTAGCGGGGAGGCCCACAATGAGCAGTTCTTC.

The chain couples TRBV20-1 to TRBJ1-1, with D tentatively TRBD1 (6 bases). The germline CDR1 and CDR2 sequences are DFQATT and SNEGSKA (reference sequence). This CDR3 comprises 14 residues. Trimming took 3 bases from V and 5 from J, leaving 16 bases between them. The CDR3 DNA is TGCAGTGCTAGGTCGTGCGGGGGCAGAACTGAAGCTTTCTTT. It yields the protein CSARSCGGRTEAFF.

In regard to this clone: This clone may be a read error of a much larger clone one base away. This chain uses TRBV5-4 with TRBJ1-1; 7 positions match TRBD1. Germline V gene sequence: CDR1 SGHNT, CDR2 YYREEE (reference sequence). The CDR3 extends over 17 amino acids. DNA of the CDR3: TGTGCCATCAGCTTATCCAGGGGGACGAGGGTGAACACTGAAGCTTTCTTT. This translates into CAISLSRGTRVNTEAFF.

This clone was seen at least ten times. The DNA for the CDR3 is TGTGCCAGCAGCCCCAGGAACTATTTGGCCGGGGAGCTGTTTTTT. Its translation is CASSPRNYLAGELFF. The rearrangement joins TRBV14 to TRBJ2-2; D gene uncertain. Trimming cost V 4 bases and J 6 bases, with 15 bases left between them. The germline gives CDR1 SGHDN, CDR2 FVKESK. This CDR3 spans 15 amino acids.

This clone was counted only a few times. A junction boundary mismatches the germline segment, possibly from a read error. The CDR3 loop reads CAARRGGLGANVLTF. The DNA for the CDR3 is TGTGCCGCCAGAAGGGGAGGGCTTGGGGCCAACGTCCTGACTTTC. This chain links TRBV15 with TRBJ2-6, with TRBD2 matching over 7 bases. The CDR3 spans 15 residues. The germline CDR1 and CDR2 sequences are LNHNV and YYDKDF (reference sequence).

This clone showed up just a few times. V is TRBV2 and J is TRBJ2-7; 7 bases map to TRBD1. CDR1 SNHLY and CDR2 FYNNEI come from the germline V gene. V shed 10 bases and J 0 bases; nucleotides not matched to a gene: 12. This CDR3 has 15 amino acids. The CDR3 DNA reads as TGTGCCACCCTGTACGGACAGGCGGGCTCCTACGAGCAGTACTTC. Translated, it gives CATLYGQAGSYEQYF.

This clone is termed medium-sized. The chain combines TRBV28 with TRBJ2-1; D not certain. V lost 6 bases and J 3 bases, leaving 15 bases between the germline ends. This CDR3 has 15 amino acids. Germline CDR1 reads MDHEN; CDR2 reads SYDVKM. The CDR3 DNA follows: TGTGCCAGCAGACCTAGTCCGTCGGACTACAATGAGCAGTTCTTC. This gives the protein CASRPSPSDYNEQFF.

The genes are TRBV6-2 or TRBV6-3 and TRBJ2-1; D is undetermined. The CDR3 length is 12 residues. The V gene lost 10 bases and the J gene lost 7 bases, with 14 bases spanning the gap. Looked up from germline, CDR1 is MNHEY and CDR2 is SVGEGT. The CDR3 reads CATLLSVNEQFF. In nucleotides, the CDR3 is TGTGCCACCCTCCTTTCAGTGAATGAGCAGTTCTTC.

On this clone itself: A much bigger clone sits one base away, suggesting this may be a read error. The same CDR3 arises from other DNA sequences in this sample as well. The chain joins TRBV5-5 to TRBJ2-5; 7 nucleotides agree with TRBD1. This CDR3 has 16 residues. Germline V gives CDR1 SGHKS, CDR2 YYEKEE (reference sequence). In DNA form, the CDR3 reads TGTGCCAGCAGAAAGACAGGGTTAGACCCTCAAGAAACCCAGTACTTC. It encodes CASRKTGLDPQETQYF. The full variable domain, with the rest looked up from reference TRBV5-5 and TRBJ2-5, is DAGVTQSPTHLIKTRGQQVTLRCSPISGHKSVSWYQQVLGQGPQFIFQYYEKEERGRGNFPDRFSARQFPNYSSELNVNALLLGDSALYLCASRKTGLDPQETQYFGPGTRLLVL.

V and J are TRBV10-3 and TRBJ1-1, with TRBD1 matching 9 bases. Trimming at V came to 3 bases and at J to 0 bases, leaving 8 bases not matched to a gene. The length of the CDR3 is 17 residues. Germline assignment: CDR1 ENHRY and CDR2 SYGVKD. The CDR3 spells CAISDSEQGALNTEAFF. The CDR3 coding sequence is TGTGCCATCAGTGACTCAGAACAGGGGGCCTTGAACACTGAAGCTTTCTTT.

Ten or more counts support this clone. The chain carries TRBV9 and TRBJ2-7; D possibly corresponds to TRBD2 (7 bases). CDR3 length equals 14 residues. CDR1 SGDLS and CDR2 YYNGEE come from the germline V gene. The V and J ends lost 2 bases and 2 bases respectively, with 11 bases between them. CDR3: CASSVGGGTYEQYF. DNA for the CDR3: TGTGCCAGCAGCGTTGGCGGGGGCACCTACGAGCAGTACTTC.

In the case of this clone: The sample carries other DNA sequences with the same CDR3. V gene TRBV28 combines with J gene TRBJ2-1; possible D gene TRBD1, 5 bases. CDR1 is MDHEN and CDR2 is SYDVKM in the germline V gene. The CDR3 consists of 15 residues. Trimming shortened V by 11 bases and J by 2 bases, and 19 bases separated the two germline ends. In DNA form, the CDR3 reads TGTGCCTCCTCCTGGGGCGGTGCAGCCTACAATGAGCAGTTCTTC. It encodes CASSWGGAAYNEQFF.

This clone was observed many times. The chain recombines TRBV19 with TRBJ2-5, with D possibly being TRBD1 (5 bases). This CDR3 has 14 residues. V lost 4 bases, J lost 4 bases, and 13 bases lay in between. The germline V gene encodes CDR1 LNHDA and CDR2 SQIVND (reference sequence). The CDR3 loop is CASSTQGNRETQYF. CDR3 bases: TGTGCCAGTAGTACCCAGGGAAATCGAGAGACCCAGTACTTC.

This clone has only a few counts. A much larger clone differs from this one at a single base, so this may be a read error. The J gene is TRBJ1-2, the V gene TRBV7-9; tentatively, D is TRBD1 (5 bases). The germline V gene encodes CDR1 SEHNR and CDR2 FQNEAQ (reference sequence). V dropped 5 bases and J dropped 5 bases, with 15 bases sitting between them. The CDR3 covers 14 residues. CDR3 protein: CASSRPVQVYGYTF. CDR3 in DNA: TGTGCCAGCAGCCGACCGGTACAGGTTTATGGCTACACCTTC. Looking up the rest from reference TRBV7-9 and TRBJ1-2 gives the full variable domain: DTGVSQNPRHKITKRGQNVTFRCDPISEHNRLYWYRQTLGQGPEFLTYFQNEAQLEKSRLLSDRFSAERPKGSFSTLEIQRTEQGDSAMYLCASSRPVQVYGYTFGSGTRLTVV.

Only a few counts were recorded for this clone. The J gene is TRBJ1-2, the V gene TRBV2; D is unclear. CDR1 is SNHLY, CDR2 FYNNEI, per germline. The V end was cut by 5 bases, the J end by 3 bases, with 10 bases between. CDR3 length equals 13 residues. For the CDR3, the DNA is TGTGCCAGCAGTCCCGGGTCCCACTATGGCTACACCTTC. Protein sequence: CASSPGSHYGYTF.